The 20 T cell receptor beta chains presented below share a single source sample, sequenced in a study of OX40 agonist ivuxolimab in advanced cancers. The method was immunoSEQ multiplex PCR; TCRdb's version includes in-frame clones alone and lacks a portion of them. The table lists 60,000 to 75,000 clones, 65% to 85% of them singletons. The sequencing here drew on CD4+ or CD8+ T cells sorted from blood, taken in a trial of the OX40 agonist ivuxolimab. The origin of the receptors is an adult with an advanced solid tumor such as melanoma, head and neck, liver or kidney cancer.

The J gene is TRBJ2-5, the V gene TRBV2; D gene unclear. The end of the DNA is better explained by TRBJ2-7, so the J call may be wrong. CDR3 length: 14 residues. Germline V CDR1 and CDR2: SNHLY, FYNNEI. As DNA, the CDR3 is TGTGCCAGCAGGACCTACTCCGGGCCTTACGAGCAGTACTTC. Amino acid sequence: CASRTYSGPYEQYF.

The chain uses TRBV27 and TRBJ2-5; no reliable D call. CDR1 is MNHEY and CDR2 is SMNVEV in the germline V gene (reference sequence). Trimming stripped 5 bases from V and 4 bases from J, with 11 bases between. This CDR3 comprises 13 residues. This CDR3 reads CASSPRLGETQYF. CDR3 in DNA: TGTGCCAGCAGTCCCCGGTTGGGAGAGACCCAGTACTTC.

The chain recombines TRBV5-4 with TRBJ2-5, with 9 positions matching TRBD1. J lost 3 bases, V lost 4 bases, and 10 bases had no gene match. CDR1 is SGHNT and CDR2 is YYREEE in the germline V gene (reference sequence). This CDR3 region has 16 residues. CDR3 region: CASSKSTGGWEETQYF. CDR3 nucleotide sequence: TGTGCCAGCAGCAAATCGACAGGGGGTTGGGAAGAGACCCAGTACTTC.

This chain links TRBV10-1 with TRBJ2-3, with TRBD2 identical over 9 bases. This CDR3 has 14 residues. The germline V gene has CDR1 WNHNN and CDR2 SYGVQD (reference sequence). V trimming: 6 bases; J trimming: 7 bases; junction bases outside the gene matches: 8. CDR3 sequence reads: CASRPSGDPHTQYF. CDR3 DNA: TGCGCCAGCAGGCCTAGCGGGGACCCGCATACGCAGTATTTT.

This sequence joins TRBV30 and TRBJ2-1; TRBD2 aligns across 9 bases. The CDR3 extends over 14 amino acids. Germline V gene lookup returns CDR1 GTSNPN and CDR2 SVGIG (reference sequence). The V and J ends lost 4 bases and 4 bases, in that order; junction bases with no gene match: 5. CDR3 bases: TGTGCCTGGAATCCCAGCGGGAGGTACAATGAGCAGTTCTTC. Translating gives CAWNPSGRYNEQFF.

The chain uses TRBV29-1 and TRBJ1-2; TRBD1 might be the D (5 bases). This CDR3 contains 12 residues. The germline gives CDR1 SQVTM, CDR2 ANQGSEA. V lost 7 bases and J lost 6, with 15 bases in between. CDR3 loop: CSATWGGNGYTF. The CDR3 nucleotides are TGCAGCGCTACATGGGGCGGTAATGGCTACACCTTC.

The chain is built from TRBV9 and TRBJ2-3, with 10 bases that match TRBD2. V lost 2 bases to trimming and J lost 5 bases; unmatched junction nucleotides: 5. Germline CDR1 reads SGDLS; CDR2 reads YYNGEE. The CDR3 consists of 15 residues. In DNA form, the CDR3 reads TGTGCCAGCAGCGTCACTAGCGGGACGGGAGATACGCAGTATTTT. Amino acid sequence: CASSVTSGTGDTQYF. Drawing the rest from reference TRBV9 and TRBJ2-3, the complete variable domain is DSGVTQTPKHLITATGQRVTLRCSPRSGDLSVYWYQQSLDQGLQFLIQYYNGEERAKGNILERFSAQQFPDLHSELNLSSLELGDSALYFCASSVTSGTGDTQYFGPGTRLTVL.

The rearrangement links TRBV5-1 to TRBJ2-7, with 10 bases matching TRBD2. The CDR3 sequence is 17 residues long. Germline CDR1 is SGHRS and CDR2 is YFSETQ. Unmatched junction bases numbered 15, after V lost 4 bases and J lost 5 bases. CDR3 nucleotide sequence: TGCGCCAGCAGCACCCTACCCGCGGGACTAGCGACCCACGAGCAGTACTTC. Encoded protein: CASSTLPAGLATHEQYF.

This chain joins TRBV18 and TRBJ2-7; 7 positions match TRBD2. Unmatched junction bases numbered 3, after V lost 2 bases and J lost 2 bases. Germline CDR1 KGHSH, CDR2 LQKENI. The CDR3 has 14 amino acids. CDR3 protein: CASSPSAGAYEQYF. In nucleotides, the CDR3 is TGTGCCAGCTCACCATCTGCGGGGGCCTACGAGCAGTACTTC. Full variable domain (outside the CDR3, taken from reference TRBV18 and TRBJ2-7): NAGVMQNPRHLVRRRGQEARLRCSPMKGHSHVYWYRQLPEEGLKFMVYLQKENIIDESGMPKERFSAEFPKEGPSILRIQQVVRGDSAAYFCASSPSAGAYEQYFGPGTRLTVT.

The genes are TRBV5-1 and TRBJ1-1; 8 positions match TRBD1. CDR3 length: 13 residues. Trimming removed 4 bases from V and 6 bases from J; junction bases left unmatched: 5. The germline gives CDR1 SGHRS, CDR2 YFSETQ. As DNA, the CDR3 is TGCGCCAGCAGCCGGACAGGGATTCCTGAAGCTTTCTTT. It codes for CASSRTGIPEAFF.

The V gene is TRBV2, the J gene TRBJ2-7; D not resolved. The CDR3 totals 13 residues. V was shortened by 8 bases and J by 0 bases, with 11 bases between the two germline ends. Germline CDR1 reads SNHLY; CDR2 reads FYNNEI. For the CDR3, the DNA is TGTGCCAGCCGTTCGAGTCCCTCCTACGAGCAGTACTTC. It translates to CASRSSPSYEQYF.

The genes are TRBV7-9 and TRBJ1-4; the match to TRBD1 covers 8 bases. CDR3 length: 14 residues. Germline V gene data show CDR1 as SEHNR and CDR2 as FQNEAQ (reference sequence). Unmatched junction bases numbered 4, after V lost 2 bases and J lost 8 bases. The CDR3 here is CASSLYRGEEKLFF. The CDR3 DNA is TGTGCCAGCAGCTTATACAGGGGGGAAGAAAAACTGTTTTTT.

The chain links TRBV6-1 to TRBJ1-2, with 7 positions matching TRBD1. The trim removed 2 bases at V and 4 bases at J, leaving 4 bases unmatched. The CDR3 extends over 14 amino acids. The germline V gene encodes CDR1 MNHNS and CDR2 SASEGT. This chain's CDR3 is CASSEQGEAYGYTF. The CDR3 region has the DNA TGTGCCAGCAGTGAACAGGGGGAGGCCTATGGCTACACCTTC.

Only one count was recorded for this clone. The genes are TRBV9 and TRBJ2-3; D is undetermined. Trimming cost V 0 bases and J 2 bases, with 10 bases left between them. The CDR3 contains 15 residues. Germline CDR1 reads SGDLS; CDR2 reads YYNGEE. CDR3 amino acids: CASSVATMFTDTQYF. The CDR3 region has the DNA TGTGCCAGCAGCGTAGCTACGATGTTCACAGATACGCAGTATTTT.

The gene calls are TRBV10-3 and TRBJ2-5, with 7 bases aligning to TRBD1. The germline gives CDR1 ENHRY, CDR2 SYGVKD. V trimming: 2 bases; J trimming: 4 bases; junction bases outside the gene matches: 4. The CDR3 has 14 amino acids. CDR3 DNA sequence: TGTGCCATCAGTGAGGGGACAGCTGGAGAGACCCAGTACTTC. It translates to CAISEGTAGETQYF.

The chain links TRBV19 to TRBJ1-2, with D possibly TRBD1 on 6 matching bases. The germline CDR1 and CDR2 sequences are LNHDA and SQIVND (reference sequence). Deletions cut 7 bases from V and 4 bases from J, with 19 bases between. The CDR3 has 15 amino acids. The DNA of the CDR3 is TGTGCCAGTACGACAGGCCACCAGACTGCCTATGGCTACACCTTC. Residues: CASTTGHQTAYGYTF.

The chain joins TRBV19 to TRBJ1-3, with 7 bases aligning to TRBD1. CDR1 and CDR2 (germline): LNHDA, SQIVND (reference sequence). CDR3 length: 17 amino acids. Germline trimming cut 2 bases from V and 2 bases from J; bases unmatched to any gene: 9. CDR3 coding DNA: TGTGCCAGTAGTATAAGACCGGGACAGCTTACTGGAAACACCATATATTTT. It is translated as CASSIRPGQLTGNTIYF.

This clone has a handful of counts. This chain links TRBV7-9 with TRBJ1-1; no firm D call. Germline V CDR1 and CDR2: SEHNR, FQNEAQ (reference sequence). V shed 3 bases and J shed 5 bases, with 7 bases lying between them. The CDR3 extends over 12 amino acids. CDR3 protein: CASSFAATEAFF. In DNA form, the CDR3 reads TGTGCCAGCAGCTTTGCAGCGACTGAAGCTTTCTTT.

This sequence joins TRBV5-6 and TRBJ2-5, with 10 nucleotides matching TRBD2. CDR1 SGHDT and CDR2 YYEEEE come from the germline V gene. The CDR3 runs 14 residues. With 1 base clipped from V and 4 bases from J, the junction kept 1 base outside the gene matches. The CDR3 coding sequence is TGTGCCAGCAGCTTGACTAGCGGGACAGAGACCCAGTACTTC. Its protein is CASSLTSGTETQYF.

This clone has a single count. The rearrangement uses TRBV4-3 and TRBJ2-7, with D possibly TRBD2 on 5 matching bases. CDR1 and CDR2 (germline): LGHNA, YSLEER. Trimming took off 4 bases at V and 2 bases at J, with 9 bases between the two ends. The CDR3 is made up of 13 amino acids. The CDR3 sequence: CASSLDGAYEQYF. As DNA, the CDR3 is TGCGCCAGCAGCCTGGACGGGGCCTACGAGCAGTACTTC.